This TCR beta chain was documented in a study of vaccination and CD4 T cells after COVID-19. Study overall: Convalescent donors totaled six males and four females, including two who were Hispanic. Each person enrolled got two BNT162b2 or mRNA-1273 vaccine doses.

Cultured CD4+ T-cell DNA underwent Oncomine TCR Beta short-read sequencing. TCRdb analysed the PCR reads with MiXCR anew, one entry per CDR3 protein. The sample carries some 14,000 distinct CDR3 sequences, less than 65% recorded once. There are a few counts of this clonotype. Its antigen is still unknown. This sample's treatment: roughly 11-day PBMC culture with coronavirus spike peptide pools or control peptides (ViraFEST assay). This CDR3 region has 15 residues. J was trimmed by 5 bases and V by 1 base; bases with no gene match: 5. The V gene is TRBV12-3 or TRBV12-4, the J gene TRBJ2-5, with 9 bases matching TRBD2. The clonotype was recovered from a human donor who had recovered from COVID-19. The material was CD4+ T cells from blood, cultured in vitro, obtained before SARS-CoV-2 vaccination. The CDR3 loop is CASSLGGGAGETQYF. The CDR3 nucleotides are TGTGCCAGCAGTTTAGGCGGGGGGGCCGGGGAGACCCAGTACTTC.